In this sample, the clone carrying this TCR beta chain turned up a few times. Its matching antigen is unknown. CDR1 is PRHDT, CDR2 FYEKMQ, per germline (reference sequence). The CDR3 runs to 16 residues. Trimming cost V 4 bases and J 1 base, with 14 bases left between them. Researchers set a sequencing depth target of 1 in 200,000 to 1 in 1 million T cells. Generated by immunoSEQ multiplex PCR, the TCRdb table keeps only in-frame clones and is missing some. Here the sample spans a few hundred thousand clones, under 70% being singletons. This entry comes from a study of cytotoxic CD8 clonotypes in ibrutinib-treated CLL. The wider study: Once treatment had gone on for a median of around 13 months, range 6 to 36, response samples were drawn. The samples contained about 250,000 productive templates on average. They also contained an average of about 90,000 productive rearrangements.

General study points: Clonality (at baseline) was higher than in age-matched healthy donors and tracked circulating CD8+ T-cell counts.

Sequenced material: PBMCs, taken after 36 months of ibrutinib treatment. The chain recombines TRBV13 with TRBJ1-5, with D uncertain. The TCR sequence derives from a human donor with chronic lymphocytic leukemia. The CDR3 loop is CASSSGPGGSNQPQHF. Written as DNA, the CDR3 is TGTGCCAGCAGCTCCGGACCCGGAGGGAGCAATCAGCCCCAGCATTTT.